This T cell receptor (beta chain) is drawn from a study of blood T cell repertoires in COVID-19 (dated by TCRdb to the early 2020s). Context from the whole study: Samples from collaborators originated in the United States, Italy and Spain and spanned both the acute and convalescent phases of COVID-19. Subjects who had been exposed to COVID-19, were actively infected with it, or had recovered from it provided the deeply sampled blood TCRbeta repertoires that made up the dataset. The samples were drawn from two sources: the first 160 participants of the ongoing ImmuneRACE study, and 950 to 1,500 subjects contributed by 6 global collaborators. Where HLA class I and class II types were available, the types were taken from metadata supplied by the sample provider, not from assay-based typing. A de-identified subject ID, COVID-19 status, age in years and sex were almost always included in the sample metadata. The prospective study material was composed of cDNA or gDNA derived from T cells, B-cell-depleted T cells, or PBMCs. The repertoires were released in a freely available public database meant as a resource for research on the immune response to SARS-CoV-2.

The collaborating institutions used their own protocols to collect whole blood in K2EDTA tubes. For TCRbeta analysis, collaborators shipped samples in one of three forms: frozen whole blood, isolated PBMCs, or DNA extracted from either of those sample types. TCRbeta CDR3 regions were amplified from genomic DNA using the immunoSEQ Assay, a bias-controlled multiplex PCR. Under the source paper's analysis protocol: The number of nucleated cells in each sample was estimated by amplification of reference gene primers within the assay. To quantify the absolute abundance of each unique TCRbeta CDR3 rearrangement, sequence reads were collapsed and filtered. For each sample, productive Simpson clonality was calculated by taking the square root of Simpson's diversity index across productive rearrangements. Entries here come from immuneACCESS through TCRdb and include only in-frame sequences with V and J called. Some clones fail to appear in such tables; in the studies checked, an unresolved V gene covers under half of the shortfall, and the cause of the remainder is unknown. That table is the source of V, J and clone size, and D and trimming were worked out from the DNA. The sample yields some 130,000 clones; 79% were counted once. The ten largest clones capture 3% to 4.5% of the sample.

This clone appeared once. Its target antigen remains unknown. No per-base quality is available; no much larger clone lies one base away. Compared with germline, V lacks 1 base and J lacks 7 bases; bases without a gene match: 8. Taken from cysteine to phenylalanine, the CDR3 has 15 residues. Only the CDR3 portion is preserved as DNA: 45 bases, with reading frame beginning at the first base. CDR1 SGHTS and CDR2 YDEGEE were looked up in the germline V gene. What the authors observed across the whole study: How much clinical and demographic metadata was included differed by source and by participant, and the metadata was provided uncurated.

The receptor was derived from a woman aged 80 or over with acute or convalescent COVID-19. Rearrangement joined TRBV5-8 to TRBJ1-2, and TRBD1 aligns with 9 junction nucleotides. Material for sequencing was peripheral blood. The DNA sequence is given as TGTGCCAGCAGCTTGACGGTACAGGGGGCTGGTGGCTACACCTTC. This translates into CASSLTVQGAGGYTF.